Listed here is a single T cell receptor beta chain. The data were produced by immunoSEQ multiplex PCR, yet TCRdb's version contains in-frame clones alone and is incomplete. This sample has a few hundred thousand clones; more than 70% occur once, and the top ten carry around 1.5%. Trimming removed 0 bases at V and 7 bases at J, with 13 bases between. CDR1 and CDR2 (germline): ENHRY, SYGVKD. The CDR3 spans 15 residues. The sample is drawn from a study of blood T cell repertoires in COVID-19. Overall study context: The United States, Italy and Spain were the sources of the acute and convalescent COVID-19 samples.

The sample was peripheral blood. The source is a woman aged 50 to 60 with acute or convalescent COVID-19. This rearrangement joins TRBV10-3 to TRBJ2-4; D gene uncertain. In DNA, the CDR3 is TGTGCCATCAGTGAGTCTGGCGGCAATGAGAACATTCAGTACTTC. Its protein is CAISESGGNENIQYF.